This T cell receptor (beta chain) came from a study of cytomegalovirus exposure and HLA in healthy donors. Germline V gene lookup returns CDR1 SNHLY and CDR2 FYNNEI. The CDR3 is made up of 18 amino acids. The J segment lost 0 bases and the V segment lost 6 bases, leaving 6 bases of the junction unmatched. Amplification used 60 Vbeta primers and 13 Jbeta primers. TCRdb's table, derived via immunoSEQ multiplex PCR, lists solely in-frame clones and lacks some. The table shows 100,000 to 120,000 clones, with 67% occurring only once. In its sample, this clone was seen a few times. The sequencing sample was made of PBMCs. V usage is TRBV2 and J usage is TRBJ2-3, with TRBD2 matching 16 bases. The source is a man aged 18 to 29 in good health and CMV-seropositive. The CDR3 bases are TGTGCCAGCAGGATGGGACTAGCGGGGGGGCTAAGCACAGATACGCAGTATTTT. It codes for CASRMGLAGGLSTDTQYF.